These 30 T cell receptor beta chains were all obtained from the same sample, sequenced in a study of cytomegalovirus exposure and HLA in healthy donors. The study ran its PCR with 60 Vbeta and 13 Jbeta primers. Sequencing was performed with immunoSEQ multiplex PCR; in TCRdb, only in-frame clones are kept and a portion is missing. The table records approximately 100,000 clones, about 81% of them present only once. Source material: PBMCs. These receptors were collected from a man aged 40-50 years in good health and CMV-seronegative.

This clone was counted a single time. The V call is TRBV4-1, the J call TRBJ2-7; 7 nucleotides agree with TRBD1. The CDR3 has 15 amino acids. CDR1 MGHRA and CDR2 YSYEKL come from the germline V gene. V lost 0 bases, J lost 3 bases, and 5 bases stayed unmatched. The CDR3 loop is CASSQEQGNYYEQYF. As DNA, the CDR3 is TGCGCCAGCAGCCAAGAACAGGGGAACTACTACGAGCAGTACTTC.

This clone appeared once. The gene calls are TRBV4-3 and TRBJ2-7, with a possible D match to TRBD2 (5 bases). The V and J ends lost 0 bases and 1 base respectively, with 10 bases between them. The CDR3 loop spans 15 amino acids. Germline V gene data show CDR1 as LGHNA and CDR2 as YSLEER. The CDR3: CASSQDAGPSYEQYF. In DNA, the CDR3 is TGCGCCAGCAGCCAAGACGCGGGTCCGTCCTACGAGCAGTACTTC.

The chain recombines TRBV28 with TRBJ1-2; D possibly corresponds to TRBD1 (6 bases). Trimming shortened V by 8 bases and J by 4 bases, and 17 bases separated the two germline ends. The germline gives CDR1 MDHEN, CDR2 SYDVKM. This CDR3 has 14 residues. The CDR3 nucleotides read TGTGCCAGCCGGGGGGGCAACAGAGGCTATGGCTACACCTTC. It codes for CASRGGNRGYGYTF.

The chain has TRBV6-1 and TRBJ1-6; possible D gene TRBD1, 6 bases. The CDR3 sequence is 14 residues long. Germline V gene lookup returns CDR1 MNHNS and CDR2 SASEGT. Trimming removed 6 bases from V and 9 bases from J, with 15 bases in between. CDR3 sequence (DNA): TGTGCCAGCAGGGACAGCGGATCCCTTTCACCCCTCCACTTT. Translated: CASRDSGSLSPLHF.

The chain carries TRBV19 and TRBJ1-2, with D maybe TRBD1 (6 bases). CDR1 is LNHDA and CDR2 is SQIVND in the germline V gene (reference sequence). V was cut by 3 bases and J by 4 bases, with 18 bases left in between. The CDR3 runs 16 residues. Written as DNA, the CDR3 is TGTGCCAGTAGTATGGGAACAGGGCAGACGAGCTATGGCTACACCTTC. Residues: CASSMGTGQTSYGYTF.

The V gene is TRBV10-3, the J gene TRBJ2-2; D is unclear. CDR3 size: 13 residues. V was trimmed by 4 bases and J by 1 base, leaving 4 bases between them. Germline CDR1 is ENHRY and CDR2 is SYGVKD. CDR3 sequence reads: CAISALNTGELFF. For the CDR3, the DNA is TGTGCCATCAGTGCACTGAACACCGGGGAGCTGTTTTTT.

The rearrangement links TRBV4-3 to TRBJ2-4, with D tentatively TRBD1 (6 bases). CDR3 length equals 16 residues. Trimming stripped 3 bases from V and 0 bases from J, with 12 bases between. Per germline, CDR1 LGHNA and CDR2 YSLEER. The CDR3 is CASSQGAGLAKNIQYF. CDR3 DNA sequence: TGCGCCAGCAGCCAGGGGGCCGGACTAGCCAAAAACATTCAGTACTTC.

This sequence joins TRBV5-6 and TRBJ1-2; D not resolved. V lost 4 bases and J lost 1, with 8 bases in between. This CDR3 is 13 amino acids long. Germline V lookup: CDR1 SGHDT, CDR2 YYEEEE. CDR3 region: CASSRESNYGYTF. CDR3 nucleotides: TGTGCCAGCAGCCGGGAAAGTAACTATGGCTACACCTTC.

The chain's CDR3 is CASSNQTSGGARFFRRQYF. DNA for the CDR3: TGTGCCAGCAGTAACCAGACTAGCGGGGGGGCTCGGTTTTTCCGGCGGCAGTATTTT. V usage is TRBV27 and J usage is TRBJ2-3, with 14 nucleotides matching TRBD2. The germline gives CDR1 MNHEY, CDR2 SMNVEV (reference sequence). J was trimmed by 11 bases and V by 5 bases; bases with no gene match: 21. The CDR3 totals 19 residues.

The rearrangement links TRBV5-1 to TRBJ2-7, with TRBD2 matching over 13 bases. CDR3 length: 14 residues. CDR1 and CDR2 from the germline V gene are SGHRS and YFSETQ. The ends lost 4 bases at V and 6 bases at J; junction bases unmatched: 4. CDR3 residues: CASSTSGGAGEQYF. The CDR3 nucleotides are TGCGCCAGCAGCACTAGCGGGGGGGCGGGCGAGCAGTACTTC.

The chain has TRBV5-1 and TRBJ2-1, with D unresolved. The V end was cut by 3 bases, the J end by 0 bases, with 10 bases between. CDR3 length: 15 residues. From germline, CDR1 is SGHRS and CDR2 YFSETQ. The CDR3 is CASSSDSSSYNEQFF. The CDR3 nucleotides read TGCGCCAGCAGCTCCGACTCCTCCTCCTACAATGAGCAGTTCTTC. Using reference TRBV5-1 and TRBJ2-1 for the parts outside the CDR3, the full variable domain is KAGVTQTPRYLIKTRGQQVTLSCSPISGHRSVSWYQQTPGQGLQFLFEYFSETQRNKGNFPGRFSGRQFSNSRSEMNVSTLELGDSALYLCASSSDSSSYNEQFFGPGTRLTVL.

The chain combines TRBV7-9 with TRBJ2-7; the D gene is possibly TRBD2 (5 bases). This CDR3 is built from 15 residues. The V gene lost 5 bases and the J gene lost 5 bases, with 19 bases spanning the gap. Germline lookup yields CDR1 SEHNR and CDR2 FQNEAQ (reference sequence). The CDR3 sequence is CASSTMRLAPHEQYF. CDR3 DNA: TGTGCCAGCAGCACGATGCGTCTAGCTCCCCACGAGCAGTACTTC.

This chain links TRBV5-4 with TRBJ2-3, with TRBD2 identical over 10 bases. CDR1 SGHNT and CDR2 YYREEE come from the germline V gene (reference sequence). V lost 2 bases and J lost 0; bases outside the gene matches: 9. The CDR3 contains 18 residues. The CDR3 sequence: CASSFGSSGGPSTDTQYF. CDR3 in DNA: TGTGCCAGCAGCTTCGGCTCTAGCGGGGGACCTAGCACAGATACGCAGTATTTT.

This clone occurred a few times. The J gene is TRBJ2-1, the V gene TRBV4-2; the D gene is possibly TRBD2 (6 bases). Germline V lookup: CDR1 LGHNA, CDR2 YNFKEQ. This CDR3 is 15 amino acids long. The ends were cut back, 0 bases at V and 7 bases at J, with 13 bases in the middle. CDR3 sequence (DNA): TGTGCCAGCAGCCAAGACCGGCGGGGAAGGAATGAGCAGTTCTTC. Amino acid sequence: CASSQDRRGRNEQFF.

The V call is TRBV6-6, the J call TRBJ1-1, with TRBD1 identical over 7 bases. The CDR3 is 15 residues long. CDR1 is MNHNY, CDR2 SVGAGI, per germline (reference sequence). With 2 bases clipped from V and 5 bases from J, the junction kept 8 bases outside the gene matches. The CDR3 DNA is TGTGCCAGCAGTTACGGGCAGGGGGTCGGGACTGAAGCTTTCTTT. This gives the protein CASSYGQGVGTEAFF.

This clone came up a few times. The rearrangement uses TRBV5-1 and TRBJ2-1, with TRBD2 matching 10 bases. V shed 4 bases, J shed 6 bases, and the junction held 7 bases outside the gene matches. The CDR3 is made up of 15 amino acids. Per the germline V gene, CDR1 is SGHRS and CDR2 is YFSETQ. CDR3 residues: CASSGASGGPNEQFF. CDR3 nucleotide sequence: TGCGCCAGCAGCGGAGCTAGCGGGGGACCCAATGAGCAGTTCTTC. Looking up the rest from reference TRBV5-1 and TRBJ2-1 gives the full variable domain: KAGVTQTPRYLIKTRGQQVTLSCSPISGHRSVSWYQQTPGQGLQFLFEYFSETQRNKGNFPGRFSGRQFSNSRSEMNVSTLELGDSALYLCASSGASGGPNEQFFGPGTRLTVL.

The chain employs TRBV27 and TRBJ2-3; TRBD2 is a possible D gene (7 bases). V lost 1 base to trimming and J lost 5 bases, with 16 bases between them. From germline, CDR1 is MNHEY and CDR2 SMNVEV (reference sequence). The CDR3 runs 16 residues. The CDR3 DNA follows: TGTGCCAGCAGTTTATTCGGGGGGCCCCCCTTAGATACGCAGTATTTT. Its translation is CASSLFGGPPLDTQYF.

The chain links TRBV9 to TRBJ2-1; 7 nucleotides agree with TRBD1. Germline CDR1 reads SGDLS; CDR2 reads YYNGEE. The CDR3 loop spans 14 amino acids. V gave up 1 base and J gave up 7 bases; unmatched junction bases: 5. In nucleotides, the CDR3 is TGTGCCAGCAGCGTATCGGCAGGGGGTAATGAGCAGTTCTTC. Translation gives CASSVSAGGNEQFF.

The count of this clone is one. The rearrangement uses TRBV5-1 and TRBJ1-5; no definite D call. The CDR3 spans 14 residues. Trimming took off 4 bases at V and 7 bases at J, with 15 bases between the two ends. The germline V gene has CDR1 SGHRS and CDR2 YFSETQ. The CDR3 spells CASSPQVGQQPQHF. The CDR3 DNA reads TGCGCCAGCAGCCCTCAAGTGGGCCAGCAGCCCCAGCATTTT.

CDR3 bases: TGTGCCAGCAGCTCCGCCGGGACAGGGTCCTGCGAGCAGTTCTTC. Translating it yields CASSSAGTGSCEQFF. The chain employs TRBV5-6 and TRBJ2-1; 9 bases map to TRBD1. CDR1 SGHDT and CDR2 YYEEEE come from the germline V gene. The CDR3 sequence is 15 residues long. V shed 3 bases, J shed 10 bases, and the junction held 11 bases outside the gene matches.

The genes are TRBV6-5 and TRBJ1-6; a weak D match, TRBD1 (6 bases). V dropped 8 bases and J dropped 8 bases, with 19 bases sitting between them. Per the germline V gene, CDR1 is MNHEY and CDR2 is SVGAGI. The CDR3 is 15 amino acids. CDR3 sequence (DNA): TGTGCCAGCTCGAATCGACAGGCCCCACATTCACCCCTCCACTTT. This codes for CASSNRQAPHSPLHF.

The rearrangement uses TRBV7-8 and TRBJ2-2, with TRBD1 identical over 8 bases. The germline V gene encodes CDR1 SGHVS and CDR2 FQNEAQ. This CDR3 is 14 amino acids long. J gave up 14 bases and V 4 bases, and 12 bases lay outside the gene matches. The CDR3 coding sequence is TGTGCCAGCAGCTCCAACCCGGACAGGGCAGAACTGTTTTTT. Protein product: CASSSNPDRAELFF. The entire variable domain, with the rest obtained from reference TRBV7-8 and TRBJ2-2, is as follows: GAGVSQSPRYKVAKRGQDVALRCDPISGHVSLFWYQQALGQGPEFLTYFQNEAQLDKSGLPSDRFFAERPEGSVSTLKIQRTQQEDSAVYLCASSSNPDRAELFFGEGSRLTVL.

This chain links TRBV27 with TRBJ1-1; D may be TRBD1 (5 bases). This CDR3 contains 13 residues. Per germline, CDR1 MNHEY and CDR2 SMNVEV (reference sequence). V was shortened by 5 bases and J by 0 bases, with 7 bases between the two germline ends. The CDR3 DNA reads as TGTGCCAGCAGTCGGACAATGAACACTGAAGCTTTCTTT. Its translation: CASSRTMNTEAFF.

The chain employs TRBV5-6 and TRBJ1-1; 7 bases are a match to TRBD1. V was pared by 0 bases and J by 5 bases, with 4 bases of the junction left unmatched. Looked up from germline, CDR1 is SGHDT and CDR2 is YYEEEE. This CDR3 has 14 amino acids. CDR3 nucleotide sequence: TGTGCCAGCAGCTTGGGACAGGGAACTACTGAAGCTTTCTTT. Encoded protein: CASSLGQGTTEAFF.

The rearrangement links TRBV7-2 to TRBJ2-3; TRBD2 aligns across 8 bases. Germline CDR1 is SGHTA and CDR2 is FQGNSA. Trimming removed 3 bases from V and 3 bases from J; junction bases left unmatched: 5. CDR3 length: 15 residues. This CDR3 is CASSFGGGRTDTQYF. CDR3 nucleotides: TGTGCCAGCAGCTTCGGCGGGGGGCGGACAGATACGCAGTATTTT.

The gene calls are TRBV19 and TRBJ1-2; no clear D. The V end lost 4 bases, the J end lost 2 bases, and 8 bases lay between the germline ends. The CDR3 length is 13 residues. Looked up from germline, CDR1 is LNHDA and CDR2 is SQIVND (reference sequence). The CDR3 region is CASSNPGNYGYTF. The CDR3 region has the DNA TGTGCCAGTAGTAATCCGGGGAACTATGGCTACACCTTC. Filled out from reference TRBV19 and TRBJ1-2, the complete variable domain reads DGGITQSPKYLFRKEGQNVTLSCEQNLNHDAMYWYRQDPGQGLRLIYYSQIVNDFQKGDIAEGYSVSREKKESFPLTVTSAQKNPTAFYLCASSNPGNYGYTFGSGTRLTVV.

The chain recombines TRBV28 with TRBJ1-3; D is ambiguous. The germline V gene has CDR1 MDHEN and CDR2 SYDVKM. This CDR3 has 18 residues. V shed 5 bases and J shed 6 bases, with 26 bases lying between them. CDR3 bases: TGTGCCAGCAGTCCTACTCGGGGAGGGCGTAGTTATGAAAACACCATATATTTT. Amino acid sequence: CASSPTRGGRSYENTIYF.

The chain recombines TRBV7-2 with TRBJ1-1; 8 bases align to TRBD1. Losses at the gene ends were 5 bases for V and 1 base for J; bases not matched to a gene: 3. Germline loops: CDR1 SGHTA, CDR2 FQGNSA. CDR3 length equals 14 residues. The CDR3 sequence is CASSRGQENTEAFF. CDR3 in DNA: TGTGCCAGCAGCCGGGGACAGGAGAACACTGAAGCTTTCTTT.

The chain carries TRBV4-1 and TRBJ1-2, with 8 bases lining up with TRBD1. The CDR3 contains 13 residues. Germline V gene data show CDR1 as MGHRA and CDR2 as YSYEKL. The V segment lost 1 base and the J segment 14 bases; nucleotides outside the gene matches: 9. The CDR3 DNA follows: TGCGCCAGCAGCCAAGTCTTACAGGGGGACGCAACCTTC. It encodes CASSQVLQGDATF.

J is TRBJ1-5 and V is TRBV25-1; D is possibly TRBD1 (6 bases). The V and J ends lost 3 bases and 3 bases respectively, with 12 bases between them. CDR3 length: 15 amino acids. Per the germline V gene, CDR1 is MGHDK and CDR2 is SYGVNS. CDR3 sequence: CASSDQQGFNQPQHF. As DNA, the CDR3 is TGTGCCAGCAGTGACCAACAGGGATTCAATCAGCCCCAGCATTTT.